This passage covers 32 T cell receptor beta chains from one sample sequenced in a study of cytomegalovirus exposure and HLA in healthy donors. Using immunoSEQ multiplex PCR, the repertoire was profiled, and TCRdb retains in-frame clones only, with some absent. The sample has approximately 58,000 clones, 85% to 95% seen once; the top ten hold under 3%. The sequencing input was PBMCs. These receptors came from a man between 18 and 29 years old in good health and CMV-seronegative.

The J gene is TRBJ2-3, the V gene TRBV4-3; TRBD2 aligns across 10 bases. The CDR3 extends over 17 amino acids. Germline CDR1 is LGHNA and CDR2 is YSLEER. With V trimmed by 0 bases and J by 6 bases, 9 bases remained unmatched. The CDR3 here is CASSQDGGLAVRDTQYF. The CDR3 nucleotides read TGCGCCAGCAGCCAAGATGGAGGACTAGCGGTCCGGGATACGCAGTATTTT.

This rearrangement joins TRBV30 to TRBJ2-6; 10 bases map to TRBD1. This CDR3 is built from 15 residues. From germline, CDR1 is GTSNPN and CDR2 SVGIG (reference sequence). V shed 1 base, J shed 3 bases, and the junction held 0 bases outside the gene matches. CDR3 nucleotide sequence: TGTGCCTGGAGTGGGGACAGGGGTGGGGCCAACGTCCTGACTTTC. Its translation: CAWSGDRGGANVLTF.

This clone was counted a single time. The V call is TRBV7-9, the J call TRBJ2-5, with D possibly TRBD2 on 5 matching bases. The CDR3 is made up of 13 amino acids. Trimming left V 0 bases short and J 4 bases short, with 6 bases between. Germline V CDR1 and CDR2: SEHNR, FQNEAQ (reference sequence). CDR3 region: CASSLAGAETQYF. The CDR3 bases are TGTGCCAGCAGCTTAGCGGGAGCAGAGACCCAGTACTTC.

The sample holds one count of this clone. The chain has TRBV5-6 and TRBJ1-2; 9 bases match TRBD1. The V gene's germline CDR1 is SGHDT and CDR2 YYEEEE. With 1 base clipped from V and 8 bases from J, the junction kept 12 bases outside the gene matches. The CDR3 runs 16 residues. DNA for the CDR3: TGTGCCAGCAGCTTGCAGTGGGAACAGGGGGCGCGGGGCTACACCTTC. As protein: CASSLQWEQGARGYTF.

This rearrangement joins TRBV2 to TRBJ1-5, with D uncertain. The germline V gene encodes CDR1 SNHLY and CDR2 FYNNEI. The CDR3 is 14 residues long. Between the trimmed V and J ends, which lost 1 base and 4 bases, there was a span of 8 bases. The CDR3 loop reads CASSEDQENQPQHF. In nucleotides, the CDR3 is TGTGCCAGCAGTGAAGACCAGGAAAATCAGCCCCAGCATTTT.

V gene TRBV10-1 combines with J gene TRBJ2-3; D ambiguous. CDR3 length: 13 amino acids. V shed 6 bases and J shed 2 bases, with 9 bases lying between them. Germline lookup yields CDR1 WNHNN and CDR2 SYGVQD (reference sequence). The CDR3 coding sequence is TGCGCCAGCAGAAAAACATACACAGATACGCAGTATTTT. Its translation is CASRKTYTDTQYF.

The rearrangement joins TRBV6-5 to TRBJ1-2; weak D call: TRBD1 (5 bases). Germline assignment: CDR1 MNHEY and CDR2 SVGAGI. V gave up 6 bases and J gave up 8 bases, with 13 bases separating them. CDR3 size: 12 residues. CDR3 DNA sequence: TGTGCCAGCAGGCCCTCCGGGGGGGGCTACACCTTC. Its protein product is CASRPSGGGYTF.

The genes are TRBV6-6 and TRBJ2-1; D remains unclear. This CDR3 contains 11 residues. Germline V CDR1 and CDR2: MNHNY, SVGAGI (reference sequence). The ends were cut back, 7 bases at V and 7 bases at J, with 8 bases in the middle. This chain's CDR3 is CASKERNEQFF. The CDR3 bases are TGTGCCAGCAAAGAGAGAAATGAGCAGTTCTTC.

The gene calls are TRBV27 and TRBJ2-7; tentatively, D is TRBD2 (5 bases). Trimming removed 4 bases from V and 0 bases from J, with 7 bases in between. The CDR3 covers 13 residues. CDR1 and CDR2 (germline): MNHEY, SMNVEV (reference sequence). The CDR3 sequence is CASSSRDSYEQYF. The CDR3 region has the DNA TGTGCCAGCAGTTCGAGGGACTCCTACGAGCAGTACTTC.

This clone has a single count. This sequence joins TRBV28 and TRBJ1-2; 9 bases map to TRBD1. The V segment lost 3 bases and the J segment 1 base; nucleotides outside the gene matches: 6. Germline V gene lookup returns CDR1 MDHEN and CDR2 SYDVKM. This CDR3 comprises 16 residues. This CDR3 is CASSFPGQGINYGYTF. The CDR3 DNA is TGTGCCAGCAGTTTCCCGGGACAGGGCATTAACTATGGCTACACCTTC.

The CDR3 bases are TGTGCCAGCAGCGAGGGACTCCACCCCACAGATACGCAGTATTTT. Its translation: CASSEGLHPTDTQYF. The chain employs TRBV9 and TRBJ2-3, with D maybe TRBD2 (6 bases). The germline V gene encodes CDR1 SGDLS and CDR2 YYNGEE. V dropped 3 bases and J dropped 2 bases, with 13 bases sitting between them. The CDR3 has 15 amino acids.

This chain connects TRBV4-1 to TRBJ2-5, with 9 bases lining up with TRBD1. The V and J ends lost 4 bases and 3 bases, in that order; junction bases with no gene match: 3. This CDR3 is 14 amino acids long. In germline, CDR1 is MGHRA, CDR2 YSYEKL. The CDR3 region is CASSPTGGKETQYF. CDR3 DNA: TGCGCCAGCAGCCCCACAGGGGGCAAAGAGACCCAGTACTTC.

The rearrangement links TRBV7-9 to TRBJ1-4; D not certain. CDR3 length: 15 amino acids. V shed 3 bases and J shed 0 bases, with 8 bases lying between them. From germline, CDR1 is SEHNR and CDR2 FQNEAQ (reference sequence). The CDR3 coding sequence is TGTGCCAGCAGCTTCAAAGCTGCAACTAATGAAAAACTGTTTTTT. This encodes CASSFKAATNEKLFF.

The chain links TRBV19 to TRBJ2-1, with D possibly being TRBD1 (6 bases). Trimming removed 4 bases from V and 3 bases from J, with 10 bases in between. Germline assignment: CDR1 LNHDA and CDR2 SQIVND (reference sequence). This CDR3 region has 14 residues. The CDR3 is CASSRPDSYNEQFF. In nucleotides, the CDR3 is TGTGCCAGTAGTAGGCCGGACAGCTACAATGAGCAGTTCTTC. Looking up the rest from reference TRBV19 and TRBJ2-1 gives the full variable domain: DGGITQSPKYLFRKEGQNVTLSCEQNLNHDAMYWYRQDPGQGLRLIYYSQIVNDFQKGDIAEGYSVSREKKESFPLTVTSAQKNPTAFYLCASSRPDSYNEQFFGPGTRLTVL.

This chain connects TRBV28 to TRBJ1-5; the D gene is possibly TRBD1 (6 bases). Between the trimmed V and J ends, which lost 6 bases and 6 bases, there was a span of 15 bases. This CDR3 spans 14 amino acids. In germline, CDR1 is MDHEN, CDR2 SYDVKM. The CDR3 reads CASSLTQGSQPQHF. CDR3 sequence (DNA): TGTGCCAGCAGCCTCACACAGGGTAGTCAGCCCCAGCATTTT. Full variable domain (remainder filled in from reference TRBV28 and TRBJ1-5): DVKVTQSSRYLVKRTGEKVFLECVQDMDHENMFWYRQDPGLGLRLIYFSYDVKMKEKGDIPEGYSVSREKKERFSLILESASTNQTSMYLCASSLTQGSQPQHFGDGTRLSIL.

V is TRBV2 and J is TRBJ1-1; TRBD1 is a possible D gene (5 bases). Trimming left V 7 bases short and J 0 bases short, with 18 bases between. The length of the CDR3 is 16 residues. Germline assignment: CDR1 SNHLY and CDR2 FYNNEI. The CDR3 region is CASTPRGVGVNTEAFF. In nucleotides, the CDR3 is TGTGCCAGCACCCCCCGGGGGGTGGGGGTGAACACTGAAGCTTTCTTT.

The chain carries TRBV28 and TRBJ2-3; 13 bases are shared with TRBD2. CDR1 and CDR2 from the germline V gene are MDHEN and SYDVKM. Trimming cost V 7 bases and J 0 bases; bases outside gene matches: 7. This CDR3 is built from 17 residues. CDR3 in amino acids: CASTRTSGRGSTDTQYF. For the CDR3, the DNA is TGTGCCAGCACTCGGACTAGCGGGAGAGGTAGCACAGATACGCAGTATTTT.

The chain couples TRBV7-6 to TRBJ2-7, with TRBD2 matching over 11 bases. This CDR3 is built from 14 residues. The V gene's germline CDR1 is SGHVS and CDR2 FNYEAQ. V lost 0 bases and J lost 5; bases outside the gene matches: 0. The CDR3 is CASSLATSGNEQYF. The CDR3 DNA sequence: TGTGCCAGCAGCTTAGCGACTAGCGGGAACGAGCAGTACTTC.

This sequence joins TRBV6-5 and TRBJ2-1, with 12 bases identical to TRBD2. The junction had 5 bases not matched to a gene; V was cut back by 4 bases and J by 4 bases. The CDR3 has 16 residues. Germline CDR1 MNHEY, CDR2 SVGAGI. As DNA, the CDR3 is TGTGCCAGCAGTTCCCTGACTAGCGGGAGTTACAATGAGCAGTTCTTC. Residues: CASSSLTSGSYNEQFF.

CDR3 DNA sequence: TGTGCCTTTTCGGGACTAGCGGGTCACACAGATACGCAGTATTTT. Its protein product is CAFSGLAGHTDTQYF. This rearrangement joins TRBV30 to TRBJ2-3; 12 bases are shared with TRBD2. Germline CDR1 GTSNPN, CDR2 SVGIG (reference sequence). The CDR3 has 15 amino acids. The V gene end was trimmed by 7 bases and the J gene end by 2 bases; junction bases not matched to a gene: 7.

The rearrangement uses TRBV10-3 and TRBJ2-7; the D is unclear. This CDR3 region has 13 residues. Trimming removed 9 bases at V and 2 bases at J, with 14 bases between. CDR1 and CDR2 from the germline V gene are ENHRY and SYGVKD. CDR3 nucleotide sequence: TGTGCCATGCAAGTGGAAGGAGCCTACGAGCAGTACTTC. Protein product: CAMQVEGAYEQYF.

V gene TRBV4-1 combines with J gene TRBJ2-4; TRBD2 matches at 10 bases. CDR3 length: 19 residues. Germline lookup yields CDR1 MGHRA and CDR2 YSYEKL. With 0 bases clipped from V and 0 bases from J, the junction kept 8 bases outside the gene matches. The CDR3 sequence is CASSQDVIAGGLAKNIQYF. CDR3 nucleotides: TGCGCCAGCAGCCAAGATGTAATAGCGGGAGGCCTAGCCAAAAACATTCAGTACTTC.

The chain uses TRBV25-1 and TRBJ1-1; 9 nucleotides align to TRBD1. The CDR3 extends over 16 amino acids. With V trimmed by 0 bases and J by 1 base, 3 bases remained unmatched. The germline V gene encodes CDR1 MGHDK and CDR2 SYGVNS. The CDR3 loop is CASSEYPGQGNTEAFF. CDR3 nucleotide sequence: TGTGCCAGCAGTGAATATCCGGGACAGGGGAACACTGAAGCTTTCTTT.

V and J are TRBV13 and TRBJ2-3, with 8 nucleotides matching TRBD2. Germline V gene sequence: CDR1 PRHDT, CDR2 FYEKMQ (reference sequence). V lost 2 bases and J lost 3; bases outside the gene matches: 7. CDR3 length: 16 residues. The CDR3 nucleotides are TGTGCCAGCAGCTTACAGCGGGAGTTATATACAGATACGCAGTATTTT. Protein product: CASSLQRELYTDTQYF.

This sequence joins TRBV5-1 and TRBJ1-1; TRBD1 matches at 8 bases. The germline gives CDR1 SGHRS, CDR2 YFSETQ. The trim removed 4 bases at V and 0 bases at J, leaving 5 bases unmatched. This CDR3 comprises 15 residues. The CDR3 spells CASSGGDRMNTEAFF. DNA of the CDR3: TGCGCCAGCAGCGGAGGGGACAGGATGAACACTGAAGCTTTCTTT.

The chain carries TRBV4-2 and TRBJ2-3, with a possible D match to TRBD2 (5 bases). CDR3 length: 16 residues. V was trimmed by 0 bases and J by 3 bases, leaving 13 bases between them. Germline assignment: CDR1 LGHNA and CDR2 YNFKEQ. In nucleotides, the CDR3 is TGTGCCAGCAGCCAAGATCGCCTAGCCCCGACAGATACGCAGTATTTT. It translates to CASSQDRLAPTDTQYF.

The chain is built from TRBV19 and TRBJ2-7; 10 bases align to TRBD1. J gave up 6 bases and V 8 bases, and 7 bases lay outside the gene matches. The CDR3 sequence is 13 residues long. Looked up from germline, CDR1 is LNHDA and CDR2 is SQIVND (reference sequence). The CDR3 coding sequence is TGTGCCAGTTCCGGGACAGGGGACTTCGAGCAGTACTTC. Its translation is CASSGTGDFEQYF.

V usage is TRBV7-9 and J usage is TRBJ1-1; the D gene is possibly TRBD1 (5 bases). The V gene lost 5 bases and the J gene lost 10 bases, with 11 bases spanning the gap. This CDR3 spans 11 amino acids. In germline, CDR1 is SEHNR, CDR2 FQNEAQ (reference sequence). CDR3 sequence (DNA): TGTGCCAGCAGCCCACAGGAGCGAGCTTTCTTT. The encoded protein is CASSPQERAFF. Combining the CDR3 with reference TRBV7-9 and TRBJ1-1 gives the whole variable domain DTGVSQNPRHKITKRGQNVTFRCDPISEHNRLYWYRQTLGQGPEFLTYFQNEAQLEKSRLLSDRFSAERPKGSFSTLEIQRTEQGDSAMYLCASSPQERAFFGQGTRLTVV.

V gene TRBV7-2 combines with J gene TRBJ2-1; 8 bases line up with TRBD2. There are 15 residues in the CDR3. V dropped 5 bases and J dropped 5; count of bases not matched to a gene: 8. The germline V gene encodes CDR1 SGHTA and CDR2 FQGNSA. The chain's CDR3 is CASSPWSSGNNEQFF. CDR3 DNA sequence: TGTGCCAGCAGCCCTTGGAGTAGCGGGAACAATGAGCAGTTCTTC.

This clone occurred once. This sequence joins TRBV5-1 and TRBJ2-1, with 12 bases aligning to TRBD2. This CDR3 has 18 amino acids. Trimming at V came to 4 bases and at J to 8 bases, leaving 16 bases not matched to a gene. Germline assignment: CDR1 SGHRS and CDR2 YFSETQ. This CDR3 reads CASSPGRLAGGPPDEQFF. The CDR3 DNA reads TGCGCCAGCAGCCCGGGCCGCCTAGCGGGAGGGCCTCCCGATGAGCAGTTCTTC.

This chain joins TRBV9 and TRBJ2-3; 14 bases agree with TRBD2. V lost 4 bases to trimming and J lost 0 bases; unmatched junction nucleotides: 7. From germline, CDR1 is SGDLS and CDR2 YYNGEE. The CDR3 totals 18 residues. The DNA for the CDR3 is TGTGCCAGCAGCCCGACTAGCGGGAGGGGGGCTAGCACAGATACGCAGTATTTT. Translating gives CASSPTSGRGASTDTQYF.

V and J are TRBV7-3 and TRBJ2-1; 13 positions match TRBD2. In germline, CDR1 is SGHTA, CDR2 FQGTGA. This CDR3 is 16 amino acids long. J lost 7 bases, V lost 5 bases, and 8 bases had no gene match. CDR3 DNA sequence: TGTGCCAGCAGCCTCCGTGGACTAGCGGGAGTAAATGAGCAGTTCTTC. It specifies CASSLRGLAGVNEQFF.